This T cell receptor (beta chain) was recovered during a study of CD8 T cells in Susac syndrome. Study-wide findings and caveats: It was acknowledged in the study that the number of individuals who were included in its TCR sequencing and HLA analysis was relatively small.

RNA totalling roughly 0.45 to 1 ug underwent reverse transcription with random hexamers. immunoSEQ multiplex PCR amplified TCR beta CDR3 across 54 Vbeta, 13 Jbeta. TCRdb re-analysed the immunoSEQ multiplex PCR reads in MiXCR, keeping a single row per CDR3 protein. In the table there are 150,000 to 200,000 distinct CDR3 sequences, over 85% of which are singletons. This CDR3 is 11 amino acids long. CDR1 DFQATT and CDR2 SNEGSKA come from the germline V gene (reference sequence). The ends were cut back, 1 base at V and 11 bases at J, with 11 bases in the middle. Regarding this clonotype: The antigen is not known.

From blood CD8+ and CD4+ T cells, the TCR beta chain was sequenced. This chain uses TRBV20-1 with TRBJ1-1, with D unresolved. Sequences were obtained from CD4+ T cells from PBMCs. This sequence was found in a human donor with multiple sclerosis. For the CDR3, the DNA is TGCAGTGCTAGAGCAGGCCGAGAGGCTTTCTTT. This codes for CSARAGREAFF.